This T cell receptor beta chain was observed in a study of blood T cell repertoires in COVID-19 (TCRdb year 2020). With respect to the entire study: Samples covering the acute and convalescent phases of COVID-19 were provided by collaborators in the United States, Italy and Spain. The material from the prospective study consisted of cDNA or gDNA derived from T cells, B-cell-depleted T cells, or PBMCs. Deeply sampled blood TCRbeta repertoires from subjects exposed to, actively infected with, or recovered from COVID-19 were included in the dataset. A freely available public database, intended as a resource for researchers studying the immune response to SARS-CoV-2, is where the repertoires were released. The samples were drawn from two sources: the first 160 participants of the ongoing ImmuneRACE study, and 950 to 1,500 subjects contributed by 6 global collaborators. The sample metadata nearly always contained a de-identified subject ID, COVID-19 status, age in years and sex. Where available, HLA class I and class II types were obtained from metadata supplied by the sample provider rather than from assay-based typing.

TCRbeta CDR3 regions were amplified from genomic DNA using the immunoSEQ Assay, a bias-controlled multiplex PCR. As for the original processing: The number of nucleated cells in each sample was estimated from the amplification of reference gene primers within the assay. Sequence reads were collapsed and filtered to measure the absolute abundance of every unique TCRbeta CDR3 rearrangement. For each sample, productive Simpson clonality was calculated by taking the square root of Simpson's diversity index across productive rearrangements. This immuneACCESS table, as held by TCRdb, lists in-frame sequences with V and J called but not all clones. Of the missing ones, under half trace to an unresolved V gene in checked studies; the others have no known cause. That table furnishes V, J and clone size, whereas the DNA furnished D and trimming. The sample has tens of thousands of clones on record, 80% to 90% of them singletons. The ten largest clones capture 0.9% to 1.5% of the sample.

Details on this clone: It has no known antigen specificity. Base qualities are not at hand, and no much larger clone is one base apart.

V lost 4 bases and J lost 2 bases; the stretch between them is 9 bases long. The CDR3 starts with the cysteine, ends with the phenylalanine, and has 13 residues. This entry keeps only the CDR3 DNA: 39 bases, framed from base 1. The germline V gene (reference sequence) sets CDR1 to LNHDA and CDR2 to SQIVND. Each collaborating institution followed its own protocols to collect whole blood in K2EDTA tubes. For TCRbeta analysis, collaborators shipped samples as frozen whole blood, isolated PBMCs, or DNA extracted from either of those sample types. Here is what the overall study found, with its caveats: The amount of clinical and demographic metadata varied by source and participant and was provided uncurated.

This clonotype originated in a man aged 35 to 55 with acute or convalescent COVID-19. The sequenced sample consisted of peripheral blood. The rearrangement joined TRBV19 to TRBJ2-7; TRBD1 is a weak D gene call, 5 bases matching. Read as DNA, the sequence is TGTGCCAGTAGTAGGACACCTCCCTACGAGCAGTACTTC. Its translation is CASSRTPPYEQYF.